This T cell receptor beta chain was sequenced for a study of draining lymph node invasion in breast cancer (dated by TCRdb to the early 2020s). For the study in its entirety: Nodal metastasis was diagnosed by histology and cytokeratin immunohistochemistry and confirmed by EpCAM/CD45 flow cytometry. A separate targeted assay used bulk TCR-beta CDR3 sequencing to compare sorted memory regulatory T cells with memory conventional CD4 T cells across breast cancer tissues. From each patient, matched non-invaded and tumor-invaded tumor-draining lymph nodes and the primary tumor were collected, and both Treg and Tconv subsets were profiled. Lymph nodes from five patients were covered by the separate targeted TCR sequencing, and for three of those patients the primary tumors were sequenced as well. The full study reports these points: Within each tissue, roughly 13-22% of Treg TCRs were also found among Tconvs, a result interpreted as suggesting peripheral Treg induction. The data could not determine whether Treg conversion took place in a particular organ or whether converted Tregs recirculated between nodes and tumor. TCRs shared between Treg and Tconv subsets were regarded as suggestive, but not proof, of a common clonal origin. In the targeted TCR-seq data, Tregs appeared more clonally expanded than Tconvs in all tissues, and both subsets were less diverse in tumor than lymph nodes. Tracking of the top-100 tumor clones could be carried out in just a couple of patients. Some clones from the top 100 tumor clones were found in both invaded and non-invaded nodes, which suggests recirculation between the tumor and the draining nodes.

The library relied on bulk RNA-seq. These reads were obtained on an Illumina HiSeq 2500. Per the authors' processing: CDR3 sequences in the separate targeted TCR-seq dataset were extracted from raw reads and quantified using MiXCR version 2.1.5 with default parameters. TCR-beta clones in the separate targeted TCR-seq dataset were defined according to the combination of V gene, J gene and CDR3 sequence. The separate targeted TCR-seq dataset was filtered by first dropping clones with fewer than three counts and then keeping only the 90% most strongly expressed clones in each sample. For each tissue in the separate targeted TCR-seq dataset, Treg-Tconv overlap was calculated by dividing the number of shared clones by the total number of Treg clones and multiplying by 100. Using fastp at Q25 and MiXCR, TCRdb reprocessed the public reads and kept productive beta chains. For every CDR3 protein sequence, its rows merge into one entry that carries the most common genes and DNA. For this entry, the V and J calls and clone size follow TCRdb and not the study's own pipeline. In all, the sample holds around 2,300 distinct CDR3 sequences, and approximately 81% of those were seen once. The ten biggest clones cover around 1.4% of the sample.

For memory conventional CD4 T cells, the sort was based on CD4+ CD45RA- CD25- cells. Whether a tumor-draining lymph node counted as invaded or non-invaded depended on the presence or absence of metastatic tumor cells. Before staining and sorting, T cells were pre-enriched using a Miltenyi Pan T Cell isolation kit. Immunohistochemistry for estrogen receptor, progesterone receptor, HER2 and Ki-67 was used to characterize primary tumors. Within a few hours after surgery, the fresh surgical tissue was processed by cutting it into small fragments. Tissue fragments were enzymatically digested with Liberase TL plus DNase for approximately 22 minutes and were then filtered through a 40-micrometer strainer. Sorting used a BD FACS Aria II with about 96-99% purity, after DAPI live/dead staining. Sorted cells were lysed in TCL buffer, and RNA was purified with a Norgen Single Cell RNA purification kit including DNase treatment.

A remark on this clonotype: The specificity of this receptor is unknown. Per-nucleotide qualities are absent, and no much larger clonotype sits a single base away.

The sample taken for sequencing was sorted memory CD4+ effector T cells from a lymph node. The cell subset or site tag for this specimen amounts to: CD45RA-negative sorted CD4+ T cells (memory Tconv or effector/memory Treg). The origin of this receptor is a female donor with luminal breast cancer.

The DNA sequence reads TGTGCCAGCAGTTCGCCTTTGGAGGGTGTGGAAAAACTGTTTTTT. Its translation is CASSSPLEGVEKLFF. The chain joins TRBV28 to TRBJ1-4, with no confident D gene call. The CDR3 contains 15 residues, cysteine and phenylalanine counted. The entry retains the CDR3 DNA only, 45 bases that are in frame from base 1. The germline V gene specifies MDHEN as CDR1 and SYDVKM as CDR2. The V end loses 4 bases and the J end loses 8 bases, and a stretch of 17 bases separates them.